The rows below give T cell receptor beta chains drawn from one sample of a study of response to subunit inactivated influenza vaccine. TCRdb independently ran MiXCR on the RT-PCR reads; one entry per CDR3 protein. The repertoire holds about 620,000 distinct CDR3 sequences, with about 11% as singletons. The source was PBMCs from blood, collected on the day of vaccination. Source of these receptors: a man aged 50 to 59 who received an inactivated influenza vaccine. The CDR3 runs from the conserved cysteine through the conserved F or W. A D gene is named only where the DNA matches it firmly. Clone size is not always given. Where it is, it says once, few, many or a class for expanded clones.

DNA: TGTGCCAGCAGCTTAGCGGGCTGGAATACGCAGTATTTT
CDR3: CASSLAGWNTQYF
size: .
D: .
V: TRBV7-2
J: TRBJ2-3

DNA: TGTGCCAGCAGCCAGCTAGTGAGCACAGATACGCAGTATTTT
CDR3: CASSQLVSTDTQYF
size: many
D: .
V: TRBV14
J: TRBJ2-3

DNA: TGCGCCAGCAGCCAAGGGACAGGGCTTGGAAACACCATATATTTT
CDR3: CASSQGTGLGNTIYF
size: many
D: TRBD1
V: TRBV4-3
J: TRBJ1-3

DNA: TGTGCCAGCAGCCCCCTGACAGGAGAGACCCAGTACTTC
CDR3: CASSPLTGETQYF
size: .
D: .
V: TRBV7-2
J: TRBJ2-5

DNA: TGTGCCAGCTCGGCACAGGGCAATCAGCCCCAGCATTTT
CDR3: CASSAQGNQPQHF
size: .
D: .
V: TRBV7-9
J: TRBJ1-5

DNA: TGTGCCAGCAGCGTCGGGACAGGGGGTTCCTACAATGAGCAGTTCTTC
CDR3: CASSVGTGGSYNEQFF
size: few
D: TRBD1
V: TRBV9
J: TRBJ2-1

DNA: TGTGCCAGCGGGGTCGATATTACCTACAATGAGCAGTTCTTC
CDR3: CASGVDITYNEQFF
size: few
D: .
V: TRBV6-2/TRBV6-3
J: TRBJ2-1

DNA: TGTGCCAGCAGTTATCGGTCGGGGGGGCTCGATGGCAGGGAGCTGTTTTTT
CDR3: CASSYRSGGLDGRELFF
size: few
D: TRBD2
V: TRBV6-5
J: TRBJ2-2

DNA: TGTGCCAGCTACGACAGTCACACTCACTACGAGCAGTACTTC
CDR3: CASYDSHTHYEQYF
size: .
D: .
V: TRBV6-2/TRBV6-3
J: TRBJ2-7

DNA: TGTGCCAGCAGCTTAGAACCAGGGGGCGGCACTGAAGCTTTCTTT
CDR3: CASSLEPGGGTEAFF
size: many
D: TRBD1
V: TRBV11-2
J: TRBJ1-1

DNA: TGCGCCAGCAGCCAAGAACCTGGGGGGGGGGCAGATACGCAGTATTTT
CDR3: CASSQEPGGGADTQYF
size: few
D: TRBD2
V: TRBV4-3
J: TRBJ2-3

DNA: TGCGCCAGCAGCCAGGACGCGGGGGATGAGGGCTATGGCTACACCTTC
CDR3: CASSQDAGDEGYGYTF
size: few
D: .
V: TRBV4-3
J: TRBJ1-2

DNA: TGCGCCAGCAGTGAATCCAGAACCAACAATCAGCCCCAGCATTTT
CDR3: CASSESRTNNQPQHF
size: .
D: .
V: TRBV10-2
J: TRBJ1-5

DNA: TGTGCCAGCAAATTAGGTTTGGGTCGCTACAATGAGCAGTTCTTC
CDR3: CASKLGLGRYNEQFF
size: few
D: .
V: TRBV27
J: TRBJ2-1

DNA: TGTGCCACCAGCAGACGCATGCCCTTATACACCGGGGAGCTGTTTTTT
CDR3: CATSRRMPLYTGELFF
size: .
D: .
V: TRBV15
J: TRBJ2-2

DNA: TGTGCCACCAGCGGGGGACAGGGGCCCCATACGCAGTATTTT
CDR3: CATSGGQGPHTQYF
size: few
D: TRBD1
V: TRBV15
J: TRBJ2-3

DNA: TGTGCCAGCAAAGCGGGGGGGCCGGCAGATACGCAGTATTTT
CDR3: CASKAGGPADTQYF
size: few
D: TRBD2
V: TRBV6-1
J: TRBJ2-3

DNA: TGCAGCCTTGAATCCGGGACTAGCGGGGGGACCCAGTACTTC
CDR3: CSLESGTSGGTQYF
size: .
D: TRBD2
V: TRBV29-1
J: TRBJ2-5

DNA: TGTGCCAGCAGCTTAGAAGGGGCAGGCTTAAATCAGCCCCAGCATTTT
CDR3: CASSLEGAGLNQPQHF
size: few
D: .
V: TRBV7-2
J: TRBJ1-5

DNA: TGTGCCAGCATTTTACAGGGAGTGGGTCAGCCCCAGCATTTT
CDR3: CASILQGVGQPQHF
size: few
D: .
V: TRBV12-3/TRBV12-4
J: TRBJ1-5

DNA: TGCGCCAGCAGCTTGGTAGGGGACGGTGAAGCTTTCTTT
CDR3: CASSLVGDGEAFF
size: .
D: .
V: TRBV5-1
J: TRBJ1-1

DNA: TGTGCCAGTAGTATGATACCGATGGGACAGGGGAACTATGGCTACACCTTC
CDR3: CASSMIPMGQGNYGYTF
size: few
D: TRBD1
V: TRBV19
J: TRBJ1-2

DNA: TGCGCCAGCAGCGCATTGCAGGGGTCCTACGAGCAGTACTTC
CDR3: CASSALQGSYEQYF
size: .
D: .
V: TRBV5-1
J: TRBJ2-7

DNA: TGTGCCACCAGCACCGGGACAGTTTACAATGAGCAGTTCTTC
CDR3: CATSTGTVYNEQFF
size: few
D: TRBD1
V: TRBV24-1
J: TRBJ2-1

DNA: TGTGCCAGCAGCTTAGGTCTAGGGTCCTATTACGGGGAGCTGTTTTTT
CDR3: CASSLGLGSYYGELFF
size: .
D: .
V: TRBV7-2
J: TRBJ2-2

DNA: TGTGCCAGCAGCCCCCGGTCGGACAGGGGCCTCTACGAGCAGTACTTC
CDR3: CASSPRSDRGLYEQYF
size: many
D: TRBD1
V: TRBV7-9
J: TRBJ2-7

DNA: TGCGCCAGCAGCTTGGCGGCGGGGAGCGCCACCGGGGAGCTGTTTTTT
CDR3: CASSLAAGSATGELFF
size: .
D: .
V: TRBV5-1
J: TRBJ2-2

DNA: TGCAGGGCAGGGGACCCGAACACCGGGGAGCTGTTTTTT
CDR3: CRAGDPNTGELFF
size: .
D: .
V: TRBV20-1
J: TRBJ2-2

DNA: TGTGCCAGCAGCTTAGCGCTGAGAGGGGTAGCTTTGGGTGGCTACACCTTC
CDR3: CASSLALRGVALGGYTF
size: few
D: .
V: TRBV7-2
J: TRBJ1-2

DNA: TGTGCCAGCAGTCCTACTAGCGGACGCTCCTACAATGAGCAGTTCTTC
CDR3: CASSPTSGRSYNEQFF
size: .
D: TRBD2
V: TRBV6-2/TRBV6-3
J: TRBJ2-1

DNA: TGTGCCAGCAGCTTAGCGATGGGGGCAGGGCCTTCAGCTAACTATGGCTACACCTTC
CDR3: CASSLAMGAGPSANYGYTF
size: many
D: .
V: TRBV7-6
J: TRBJ1-2

DNA: TGCAGCGTTCAGCCGTTCAGCCCTGTGGGAACCGGGGAGCTGTTTTTT
CDR3: CSVQPFSPVGTGELFF
size: few
D: .
V: TRBV29-1
J: TRBJ2-2

DNA: TGCGCCAGCAGCTTGGTGCTAGCGACGAGCTCCTACAATGAGCAGTTCTTC
CDR3: CASSLVLATSSYNEQFF
size: many
D: .
V: TRBV5-1
J: TRBJ2-1

DNA: TGTGCCAGCAGTTTAGCCGGGAAGGCGGAGACCCAGTACTTC
CDR3: CASSLAGKAETQYF
size: .
D: .
V: TRBV28
J: TRBJ2-5

DNA: TGTGCCAGCAGCCAATTACTAGCGGGTTATGAGCAGTTCTTC
CDR3: CASSQLLAGYEQFF
size: few
D: TRBD2
V: TRBV14
J: TRBJ2-1

DNA: TGCAGCGTTGCACGGGCTTCGAACACCGGGGAGCTGTTTTTT
CDR3: CSVARASNTGELFF
size: .
D: .
V: TRBV29-1
J: TRBJ2-2

DNA: TGTGCCAGCAGCTTAGCGGGACACCACAATGAGCAGTTCTTC
CDR3: CASSLAGHHNEQFF
size: few
D: .
V: TRBV11-2
J: TRBJ2-1

DNA: TGCAGCGTTGCGAGCGGGAGCGGCAATGAGCAGTTCTTC
CDR3: CSVASGSGNEQFF
size: .
D: TRBD2
V: TRBV29-1
J: TRBJ2-1

DNA: TGCAGTGCTCTCCCTAGCGGGAGTGCCCTCCTCGCCGCCAAAAACATTCAGTACTTC
CDR3: CSALPSGSALLAAKNIQYF
size: few
D: TRBD2
V: TRBV20-1
J: TRBJ2-4

DNA: TGTGCCATGGGGGGACAGGACCAAGAGACCCAGTACTTC
CDR3: CAMGGQDQETQYF
size: .
D: TRBD1
V: TRBV10-3
J: TRBJ2-5

DNA: TGTGCCAGCAGTTACCAGGGGGCCACCGGGGAGCTGTTTTTT
CDR3: CASSYQGATGELFF
size: few
D: TRBD1
V: TRBV6-2/TRBV6-3
J: TRBJ2-2

DNA: TGCAGTGCTATACTAGCGGGCATAAAAGGAGAGCAGTACTTC
CDR3: CSAILAGIKGEQYF
size: .
D: TRBD2
V: TRBV20-1
J: TRBJ2-7

DNA: TGTGCCAGCAGCCAAGAAAGGGACAGTTACTACGAGCAGTACTTC
CDR3: CASSQERDSYYEQYF
size: .
D: TRBD1
V: TRBV4-2
J: TRBJ2-7

DNA: TGTGCCAGCAGTTTAAAGGCGGGCTCTGGGGCCAACGTCCTGACTTTC
CDR3: CASSLKAGSGANVLTF
size: few
D: .
V: TRBV13
J: TRBJ2-6

DNA: TGTGCCAGCAGTTATAAGAGGGGCCTGAAAAACAATGAGCAGTTCTTC
CDR3: CASSYKRGLKNNEQFF
size: few
D: .
V: TRBV6-2/TRBV6-3
J: TRBJ2-1

DNA: TGTGCCACCAGCAGAGATCGAAGAGATACGCAGTATTTT
CDR3: CATSRDRRDTQYF
size: .
D: .
V: TRBV15
J: TRBJ2-3

DNA: TGTGCCAGCAGCCCTAGGGAGGGCTACTATGGCTACACCTTC
CDR3: CASSPREGYYGYTF
size: many
D: .
V: TRBV12-3/TRBV12-4
J: TRBJ1-2

DNA: TGTGCCAGCAGTCCTCCGGGACTAAACACCGGGGAGCTGTTTTTT
CDR3: CASSPPGLNTGELFF
size: .
D: TRBD2
V: TRBV6-2/TRBV6-3
J: TRBJ2-2

DNA: TGTGCCAGCTCACCTCGGGGGGCCGCAGATACGCAGTATTTT
CDR3: CASSPRGAADTQYF
size: .
D: .
V: TRBV18
J: TRBJ2-3

DNA: TGTGCCAGCAGCCCTAGCGGGAGACGTACCGGGGAGCTGTTTTTT
CDR3: CASSPSGRRTGELFF
size: few
D: TRBD2
V: TRBV7-9
J: TRBJ2-2

DNA: TGCGCCAGCAGCGAAACCGGGACCGACCCCTACGAGCAGTACTTC
CDR3: CASSETGTDPYEQYF
size: .
D: .
V: TRBV5-1
J: TRBJ2-7

DNA: TGCAGTGCTAGCCCAAGCCAGGGACTAGCGGGGGCCTACGAGCAGTACTTC
CDR3: CSASPSQGLAGAYEQYF
size: .
D: TRBD2
V: TRBV20-1
J: TRBJ2-7

DNA: TGTGCCAGCAGTAGGACTCTAGCGGGGAACTCCTACGAGCAGTACTTC
CDR3: CASSRTLAGNSYEQYF
size: .
D: TRBD2
V: TRBV27
J: TRBJ2-7

DNA: TGCAGCGTGGGGCCGGGTCAATGGCAGTTCTTC
CDR3: CSVGPGQWQFF
size: .
D: .
V: TRBV29-1
J: TRBJ2-1

DNA: TGCAGTGCTGGACGGTTTGGAGACAATGAGCAGTTCTTC
CDR3: CSAGRFGDNEQFF
size: few
D: .
V: TRBV20-1
J: TRBJ2-1